The 5 T cell receptor beta chains given below trace back to one sample, sequenced in a study of blood T cell repertoires in COVID-19. Libraries were prepared by immunoSEQ multiplex PCR; TCRdb keeps only in-frame clonotypes and omits some of them. The repertoire has 120,000 or so clones, roughly 79% of them found once; the top ten carry under 20%. The sample was peripheral blood. These receptors came from a woman of 80 years or more with active or convalescent COVID-19.

This chain links TRBV10-3 with TRBJ2-1, with D possibly TRBD2 on 5 matching bases. V lost 0 bases, J lost 0 bases, and 12 bases lay in between. CDR3 length equals 17 residues. Germline V CDR1 and CDR2: ENHRY, SYGVKD. The CDR3 bases are TGTGCCATCAGTGAGTCGGGAGAGTTAAGCTCCTACAATGAGCAGTTCTTC. Protein product: CAISESGELSSYNEQFF.

This chain uses TRBV12-3 or TRBV12-4 with TRBJ2-7; 10 bases agree with TRBD1. The CDR3 totals 13 residues. Unmatched junction bases numbered 1, after V lost 3 bases and J lost 5 bases. The CDR3 DNA sequence: TGTGCCAGCAGTTTGGGGACAGGGGACGAGCAGTACTTC. Its protein product is CASSLGTGDEQYF.

This clone showed up just a few times. This rearrangement joins TRBV30 to TRBJ1-6; 8 positions agree with TRBD1. V trimming: 4 bases; J trimming: 9 bases; junction bases outside the gene matches: 8. CDR1 and CDR2 from the germline V gene are GTSNPN and SVGIG (reference sequence). This CDR3 spans 14 amino acids. The CDR3 nucleotides read TGTGCCTGGAATAAGGACAGGGAGGTTTCACCCCTCCACTTT. Protein: CAWNKDREVSPLHF.

The rearrangement links TRBV11-2 to TRBJ2-1, with 7 bases fitting TRBD1. The germline V gene encodes CDR1 SGHAT and CDR2 FQNNGV. This CDR3 has 15 residues. The J segment lost 2 bases and the V segment lost 1 base, leaving 2 bases of the junction unmatched. The CDR3 nucleotides are TGTGCCAGCAGCTTAGGAGGGGGCGCCTACAATGAGCAGTTCTTC. Protein sequence: CASSLGGGAYNEQFF.

This clone was counted a single time. The rearrangement uses TRBV18 and TRBJ1-4; D gene unclear. From germline, CDR1 is KGHSH and CDR2 LQKENI. Trimming took off 1 base at V and 2 bases at J, with 5 bases between the two ends. CDR3 length: 14 amino acids. The CDR3 DNA follows: TGTGCCAGCTCACCACGTAATACTAATGAAAAACTGTTTTTT. Its protein product is CASSPRNTNEKLFF.